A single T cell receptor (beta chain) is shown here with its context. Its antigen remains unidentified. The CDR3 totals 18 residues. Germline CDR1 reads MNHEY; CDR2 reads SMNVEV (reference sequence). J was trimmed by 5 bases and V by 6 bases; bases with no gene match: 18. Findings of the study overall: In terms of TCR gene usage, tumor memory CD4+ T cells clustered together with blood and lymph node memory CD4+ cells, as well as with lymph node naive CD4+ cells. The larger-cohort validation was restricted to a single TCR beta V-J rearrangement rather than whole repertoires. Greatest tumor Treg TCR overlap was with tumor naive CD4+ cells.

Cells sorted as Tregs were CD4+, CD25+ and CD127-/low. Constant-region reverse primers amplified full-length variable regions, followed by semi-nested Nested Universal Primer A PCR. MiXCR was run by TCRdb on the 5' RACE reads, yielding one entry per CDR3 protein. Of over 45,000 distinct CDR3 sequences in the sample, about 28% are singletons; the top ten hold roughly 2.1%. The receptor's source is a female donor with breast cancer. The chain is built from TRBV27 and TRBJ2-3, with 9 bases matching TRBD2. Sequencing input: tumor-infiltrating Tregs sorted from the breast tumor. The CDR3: CASSRLADHSLSVDTQYF. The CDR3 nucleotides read TGTGCCAGCAGCCGACTAGCGGATCATTCCCTCTCCGTAGATACGCAGTATTTT.